This T cell receptor beta chain appears in the sequencing data of a study of T cells in Graves' hyperthyroidism and ophthalmopathy (dated by TCRdb to between 2018 and 2021). The study in broad terms: Peripheral blood samples were taken at initial diagnosis, before any treatment was given. TCR V-J signatures able to tell the groups apart were searched for in a discovery cohort of approximately 95 patients, of whom more than 40 had Graves' ophthalmopathy and 57 had stable Graves' hyperthyroidism. The paper reports TCR Vbeta CDR3 sequencing of roughly 140 peripheral blood samples: around 41 ophthalmopathy, under 80 hyperthyroidism and about 17 progressor patients. Following sampling, methimazole starting at 30 mg daily was given to hyperthyroidism patients, and high-dose intravenous methylprednisolone was given to ophthalmopathy patients. The roughly 100 discovery patients were randomly divided into training and test sets at a 7:3 ratio. An independent validation cohort of some 18 hyperthyroidism patients and 15 or so patients who later progressed to ophthalmopathy tested prospective prediction of ophthalmopathy. In about 6 Graves' hyperthyroidism patients, the study also compared T-cell repertoires from thyroid tissue with T-cell repertoires from blood.

TCR beta CDR3 regions were amplified from RNA transcripts. The TCR CDR3 was subjected to a first round of RT-PCR using the HTBI primer set and the Qiagen OneStep RT-PCR kit. Libraries were constructed in a second round of multiplex PCR, after which size selection and purification were carried out. The libraries were sequenced on an Illumina HiSeq2000 using paired-end 100 bp reads. The paper's data handling went like this. SOAPnuke was used to process the raw data, with reads discarded if the reads contained adapters or uncalled bases, had a mean Phred below 15, or lacked an exact constant-primer or identifier match. High-quality paired reads were merged using COPE v1.2.5, and each unique nucleotide sequence was defined as a clonotype. MiTCR v1.1 was used to align the clonotypes against IMGT TRBV, TRBD and TRBJ reference segments. Analysis was restricted to V-J combinations with a frequency above 0.0001, which covered just over 98% of repertoires. The TCS score was defined as F50 (clonal expansion) divided by E x V (chaos), with BLOSUM62-based TCRdist calculated between CDR3 peptides within each V-J. Welch's t-statistics and random forest reduced roughly 530 V-J features to under 15, which were used in a naive Bayes classifier (R e1071). TCRdb handled the public reads itself, with Q25 trimming in fastp and clone calling in MiXCR, and kept productive beta chains. Rows with one shared CDR3 protein collapse into an entry with the most common genes and DNA. The V and J calls and clone size come from TCRdb's table, not from the authors' own analysis. The sample table lists roughly 290,000 distinct CDR3 sequences, approximately 13% of them with a count of one. The ten largest account for roughly 7.9% of the sample.

Results the study describes overall, beyond this receptor: In validation, progression to ophthalmopathy was predicted by the model with around 70% sensitivity and about 72% specificity, a median of approximately 6.5 months before onset. Most expanded thyroid clonotypes (frequency above 0.001) were also detected in blood, suggesting blood repertoires may reflect thyroid immune responses. No statistical method was used to fix the sample size in advance, and group allocation was not hidden from the investigators. Ophthalmopathy was separated from stable hyperthyroidism by a 13 V-J signature model, with around 88% sensitivity and roughly 81% specificity obtained in cross-validation and 80%/75% obtained in testing.

This clonotype has more than one count but fewer than ten. The specificity of this receptor is unknown. No clone much larger than this one lies a single base away; base qualities are absent. Stable Graves' hyperthyroidism was defined as no progression to ophthalmopathy during 18 months of follow-up. Hyperthyroidism patients were aged 18 to 65 years and newly diagnosed, with disease duration of less than 2 months. Any patient with an uncontrolled infection, another autoimmune disease, pregnancy or lactation was excluded. Clinical symptoms, serum thyroxine and TRAb, thyroid ultrasound, and orbital computed tomography formed the basis for the diagnoses. PBMCs were isolated from 8 to 10 ml of fresh peripheral blood by Ficoll-Paque density gradient centrifugation. Total RNA was extracted using Trizol reagent, and RNA quality was assessed on an Agilent 2100 Bioanalyzer. Spanning cysteine to phenylalanine, the CDR3 consists of 15 amino acids. The retained sequence is limited to the CDR3, 45 bases, with the frame set at the first base. For CDR1 and CDR2, the germline V gene lists SGHVT and SQSDAQ. Trimming removed 5 bases from V and 8 bases from J, leaving 18 bases between the germline ends.

This sequence was found in a woman in her thirties or forties with Graves' hyperthyroidism. Recombination linked TRBV7-4 to TRBJ2-2; no D segment can be confidently identified. Sequenced input: blood. The CDR3 loop reads CASSPLIRPLGELFF. The DNA is as follows: TGTGCCAGCAGCCCCCTGATAAGGCCCCTGGGGGAGCTGTTTTTT. Beyond the CDR3, the reference TRBV7-4 and TRBJ2-2 genes provide the residues; the full variable domain reads: GAGVSQSPRYKVAKRGRDVALRCDSISGHVTLYWYRQTLGQGSEVLTYSQSDAQRDKSGRPSGRFSAERPERSVSTLKIQRTEQGDSAVYLCASSPLIRPLGELFFGEGSRLTVL.